What follows are 15 T cell receptor beta chains derived from one specimen sequenced in a study of Graves' ophthalmopathy and Graves' hyperthyroidism. Amplification of the TCR beta CDR3 regions used RNA transcripts (as template). HTBI-primed RT-PCR formed the first round, and a multiplex PCR formed the second. Each CDR3 protein is one row after TCRdb ran MiXCR on the multiplex PCR reads. This repertoire shows almost 750,000 distinct CDR3 sequences, about 44% found once; its top ten account for approximately 43%. The specimen sequenced was peripheral blood. The receptors were gathered from an adult man with Graves' ophthalmopathy.

The gene calls are TRBV10-3 and TRBJ1-4; TRBD1 matches at 9 bases. The CDR3 consists of 14 residues. Germline V gives CDR1 ENHRY, CDR2 SYGVKD. V dropped 10 bases and J dropped 0; count of bases not matched to a gene: 3. Written as DNA, the CDR3 is TGTGCCACTGGGACAGGGACAACTAATGAAAAACTGTTTTTT. Translating it yields CATGTGTTNEKLFF.

Worth noting for this clonotype: The junction differs from germline at one of its ends, possibly a read error. The chain carries TRBV9 and TRBJ2-5; 8 bases agree with TRBD1. CDR3 size: 12 residues. Germline V gene data show CDR1 as SGDLS and CDR2 as YYNGEE. The CDR3 sequence is CASSTRTGHPIF. In DNA form, the CDR3 reads TGTGCCAGCAGCACGAGGACAGGGCACCCAATTTTC.

This clonotype was seen at least ten times. The rearrangement links TRBV12-3 or TRBV12-4 to TRBJ1-1; D might be TRBD1 (6 bases). The CDR3 is 14 residues long. V was shortened by 6 bases and J by 3 bases, with 14 bases between the two germline ends. The CDR3 spells CASRPGQTYTEAFF. The CDR3 DNA follows: TGTGCCAGCAGGCCAGGACAGACATACACTGAAGCTTTCTTT.

This clonotype was counted at least ten times. The CDR3 sequence is CSVVGVSRNTEAFF. In DNA, the CDR3 is TGCAGCGTTGTAGGTGTCTCCCGGAACACTGAAGCTTTCTTT. This sequence joins TRBV29-1 and TRBJ1-1; D ambiguous. V dropped 4 bases and J dropped 1 base, with 13 bases sitting between them. Germline V gene data show CDR1 as SQVTM and CDR2 as ANQGSEA. CDR3 length: 14 amino acids. Based on the CDR3 plus reference TRBV29-1 and TRBJ1-1, the full variable domain is SAVISQKPSRDICQRGTSLTIQCQVDSQVTMMFWYRQQPGQSLTLIATANQGSEATYESGFVIDKFPISRPNLTFSTLTVSNMSPEDSSIYLCSVVGVSRNTEAFFGQGTRLTVV.

This clonotype appeared many times. Here the CDR3 DNA reads TGTGCCAGCAGCGAACAGGGGGCTGACTATGGCTACACCTTC. As protein: CASSEQGADYGYTF. The rearrangement uses TRBV2 and TRBJ1-2, with TRBD1 matching over 9 bases. The V gene's germline CDR1 is SNHLY and CDR2 FYNNEI. Trimming at V came to 6 bases and at J to 3 bases, leaving 5 bases not matched to a gene. CDR3 length equals 14 residues.

This clonotype has at least ten counts. The chain uses TRBV7-2 and TRBJ1-2; 8 positions agree with TRBD1. Germline-derived CDR1 and CDR2 are SGHTA and FQGNSA. The length of the CDR3 is 12 residues. The V segment lost 0 bases and the J segment 11 bases; nucleotides outside the gene matches: 2. The CDR3 nucleotides are TGTGCCAGCAGCTTAGCGGACAGGGAGTACACCTTC. Its protein is CASSLADREYTF.

This clonotype was recorded at least ten times. The J gene is TRBJ1-2, the V gene TRBV24-1; the D gene is possibly TRBD1 (6 bases). Trimming removed 5 bases at V and 6 bases at J, with 15 bases between. CDR1 and CDR2 from the germline V gene are KGHDR and SFDVKD. The CDR3 is 14 residues long. DNA of the CDR3: TGTGCCACCAGTGGACCCGGGACACGAGATGGCTACACCTTC. Translating gives CATSGPGTRDGYTF.

A few counts support this clonotype. The chain links TRBV12-3 or TRBV12-4 to TRBJ1-5; a weak D match, TRBD1 (5 bases). There are 14 residues in the CDR3. V was trimmed by 2 bases and J by 5 bases, leaving 10 bases between them. The CDR3 loop is CASSLIATDQPQHF. CDR3 bases: TGTGCCAGCAGTTTAATCGCGACAGATCAGCCCCAGCATTTT.

This chain uses TRBV24-1 with TRBJ1-5; weak D call: TRBD1 (6 bases). The CDR3 is 15 amino acids. Germline assignment: CDR1 KGHDR and CDR2 SFDVKD. The ends were cut back, 5 bases at V and 7 bases at J, with 17 bases in the middle. The CDR3 reads CATSAIQGWDQPQHF. In DNA, the CDR3 is TGTGCCACCAGTGCTATACAGGGTTGGGACCAGCCCCAGCATTTT.

The chain is built from TRBV7-9 and TRBJ2-7; no reliable D call. This CDR3 comprises 14 residues. Germline values: CDR1 SEHNR, CDR2 FQNEAQ (reference sequence). V lost 3 bases to trimming and J lost 0 bases, with 9 bases between them. This chain's CDR3 is CASSFPTNSYEQYF. The CDR3 DNA reads as TGTGCCAGCAGCTTCCCCACAAACTCCTACGAGCAGTACTTC.

This clonotype came up a few times. J is TRBJ2-7 and V is TRBV20-1; 11 bases align to TRBD2. The CDR3 covers 17 residues. CDR1 DFQATT and CDR2 SNEGSKA come from the germline V gene (reference sequence). The junction had 9 bases not matched to a gene; V was cut back by 0 bases and J by 2 bases. CDR3 sequence (DNA): TGCAGTGCTAGAGAAACTAGCGGGAGCCCCCGAACCTACGAGCAGTACTTC. It is translated as CSARETSGSPRTYEQYF.

This clonotype was found many times. The CDR3 loop reads CANGVSGSSYEQYF. CDR3 sequence (DNA): TGTGCCAACGGCGTTAGCGGGAGCTCCTACGAGCAGTACTTC. The gene calls are TRBV25-1 and TRBJ2-7, with TRBD2 identical over 9 bases. This CDR3 spans 14 amino acids. The germline CDR1 and CDR2 sequences are MGHDK and SYGVNS. V gave up 10 bases and J gave up 0 bases; unmatched junction bases: 7.

The rearrangement uses TRBV9 and TRBJ1-3, with D possibly matching TRBD1 (5 bases). The length of the CDR3 is 16 residues. CDR1 is SGDLS and CDR2 is YYNGEE in the germline V gene. The V end lost 4 bases, the J end lost 6 bases, and 20 bases lay between the germline ends. The CDR3 nucleotides are TGTGCCAGCAGCTTAGCCCCCCCGGGGACTGCAAACACCATATATTTT. Its translation: CASSLAPPGTANTIYF.

V usage is TRBV7-3 and J usage is TRBJ2-5, with a tentative D call TRBD2 (6 bases). Trimming shortened V by 1 base and J by 5 bases, and 20 bases separated the two germline ends. Germline lookup yields CDR1 SGHTA and CDR2 FQGTGA. This CDR3 has 17 amino acids. The CDR3 coding sequence is TGTGCCAGCAGCTTAAGGCGGAGGGGTTCCCACGGGGAGACCCAGTACTTC. This encodes CASSLRRRGSHGETQYF.

This chain connects TRBV20-1 to TRBJ2-5; TRBD2 agrees at 13 bases. Germline loops: CDR1 DFQATT, CDR2 SNEGSKA (reference sequence). The CDR3 loop spans 17 amino acids. J lost 6 bases, V lost 4 bases, and 14 bases had no gene match. Here the CDR3 reads CSATWGLAGPVVKTQYF. The CDR3 coding sequence is TGCAGTGCTACTTGGGGACTAGCGGGACCGGTGGTTAAGACCCAGTACTTC.